This T cell receptor beta chain was recovered during a study of CXCR3-negative and CXCR3-positive naive CD8 T cells. Study observations and caveats: Naive cells, whether CXCR3-negative or CXCR3-positive, had similar TRBV-TRBJ usage, while memory cells differed. Both naive subsets had comparably high diversity; memory CD8+ cells much lower. Once cells were cryopreserved, CXCR3 expression went down partly, and most assays used fresh PBMCs.

For this clonotype: Its antigen is not known.

The germline V gene has CDR1 SQVTM and CDR2 ANQGSEA. The CDR3 runs 15 residues. The TRB cDNA libraries were prepared by 5' RACE with UMI labels. TCRdb re-called the 5' RACE reads and shows each CDR3 protein once, DNA omitted. This specimen shows 48,000 or so distinct CDR3 sequences; the ten leading clones hold about 15%. Material for sequencing was memory CD8+ T cells from blood. The sequence derives from a human donor in good health. Some clones in this sample may be carry-over from other donors' samples. V and J are TRBV29-1 and TRBJ2-5; there is no DNA to check the TCRdb D call of TRBD1. CDR3 amino acids: CSVEDVPDRGETQYF. Together with reference TRBV29-1 and TRBJ2-5, the CDR3 gives the full variable domain: SAVISQKPSRDICQRGTSLTIQCQVDSQVTMMFWYRQQPGQSLTLIATANQGSEATYESGFVIDKFPISRPNLTFSTLTVSNMSPEDSSIYLCSVEDVPDRGETQYFGPGTRLLVL.